The clone carrying this TCR beta chain was seen many times. Unique molecular identifiers were incorporated during preparation of the TCRbeta library. TCRdb recomputed calls from the PCR reads with MiXCR, one row per CDR3 protein. The data contain approximately 490,000 distinct CDR3 sequences, 12% of them singletons. This entry comes from a study of T-cell reconstitution after alpha-beta-depleted transplantation in children. The sample here was PBMCs from the stem cell graft donor, taken from the stem cell graft. The TCR was taken from a human donor who donated a stem cell graft to a child with combined immunodeficiency.

DNA of the CDR3: TGTGCCAGCGGAACTAGCGGGTACACCGGGGAGCTGTTTTTT. This gives the protein CASGTSGYTGELFF. V is TRBV6-1 and J is TRBJ2-2, with 9 bases lining up with TRBD2. Germline assignment: CDR1 MNHNS and CDR2 SASEGT. This CDR3 comprises 14 residues. V shed 8 bases, J shed 3 bases, and the junction held 4 bases outside the gene matches.